A selection of T cell receptor beta chains follows, all from one sample in a study of blood T cell repertoires in COVID-19. Libraries were prepared by immunoSEQ multiplex PCR; TCRdb keeps only in-frame clonotypes and omits some of them. Of roughly 200,000 clones listed, about 85% are singletons. The material sequenced was peripheral blood. All receptors derive from a woman aged 40 to 50 with COVID-19, enrolled during active disease. CDR3s include the opening cysteine and the closing phenylalanine or tryptophan. The order of the fields is clone size, V gene, D gene, J gene, CDR3 DNA, CDR3 protein. D genes are given only for firm matches. Rows give clone size only sometimes, using once, few, many, or a class for an expanded clone.

.	TRBV5-8	.	TRBJ2-1	TGTGCCAGCAGCCTGGGAGAGGCCTGGATTGAGCAGTTCTTC	CASSLGEAWIEQFF
.	TRBV15	.	TRBJ2-6	TGTGCCACCAGCAGAGGCCGCCCTAGCCTCCTGACTTTC	CATSRGRPSLLTF
many	TRBV6-6	.	TRBJ1-6	TGTGCCAGCAGTTACTCGGCGGCAGCTTCACCCCTCCACTTT	CASSYSAAASPLHF
.	TRBV10-3	TRBD2	TRBJ2-5	TGTGCCATCAGCGGACTAGCGGGAGGGACGGAGACCCAGTACTTC	CAISGLAGGTETQYF
.	TRBV6-5	.	TRBJ1-1	TGTGCCAGCAGTTACGCGGGGGAGGACACTGAAGCTTTCTTT	CASSYAGEDTEAFF
.	TRBV9	.	TRBJ2-5	TGTGCCAGCAGCTTCCGGGGAGAGACCCAGTACTTC	CASSFRGETQYF
.	TRBV6-5	TRBD1	TRBJ1-1	TGTGCCAGCAGACACAACAGGGGCACTGAAGCTTTCTTT	CASRHNRGTEAFF
.	TRBV18	.	TRBJ2-3	TGTGCCAGCTCACCTACTCCGCGGGACAGCTTTCTGGGCACAGATACGCAGTATTTT	CASSPTPRDSFLGTDTQYF
.	TRBV5-8	TRBD2	TRBJ2-2	TGTGCCAGCAGCTCGGGGGGAGTTGACACCGGGGAGCTGTTTTTT	CASSSGGVDTGELFF
once	TRBV5-1	TRBD1	TRBJ1-5	TGCGCCAGCAGCCTGGGACAGGCGCTCTTGGAGCCCCAGCATTTT	CASSLGQALLEPQHF
once	TRBV5-1	TRBD1	TRBJ1-1	TGCGCCAGCAGCGACCCATACAGGGGGGAAGCTGAAGCTTTCTTT	CASSDPYRGEAEAFF
few	TRBV19	.	TRBJ1-6	TGTGCCAGTAGTGTACAGGGAAATTCACCCCTCCACTTT	CASSVQGNSPLHF
.	TRBV21-1	.	TRBJ1-1	TGTGCCAGTCGGTTGGGGGGTAACACTGAAGCTTTCTTT	CASRLGGNTEAFF
once	TRBV2	.	TRBJ2-1	TGTGCCAGAGGGGGGGGCGGACCGAGTGAGCAGTTCTTC	CARGGGGPSEQFF
once	TRBV3-1/TRBV3-2	TRBD1	TRBJ1-6	TGTGCCAGCAGCGTGGACAGGGATAGTTCACCCCTCCACTTT	CASSVDRDSSPLHF
.	TRBV30	.	TRBJ2-6	TGTGCCTGGAGTGTGGGAGCCAGCTCTGGGGCCAACGTCCTGACTTTC	CAWSVGASSGANVLTF
few	TRBV5-5	TRBD1	TRBJ1-2	TGTGCCAGCAGCTTGGAGGCAGGGGGCTATGGCTACACCTTC	CASSLEAGGYGYTF
.	TRBV5-1	.	TRBJ2-1	TGCGCCAGCAGCGCGTTAGAAGTCTCCTACAATGAGCAGTTCTTC	CASSALEVSYNEQFF
.	TRBV5-4	TRBD1	TRBJ1-1	TGTGCCAGCAGCCGGACAGGGGCCGTTAACACTGAAGCTTTCTTT	CASSRTGAVNTEAFF
.	TRBV5-1	.	TRBJ1-2	TGCGCCAGCAGCTTGGCAGGGGATGGGGCCTATGGCTACACCTTC	CASSLAGDGAYGYTF
.	TRBV5-1	TRBD2	TRBJ2-1	TGCGCCAGCAGCAATACTAGCGGGGGATACAATGAGCAGTTCTTC	CASSNTSGGYNEQFF
.	TRBV19	.	TRBJ1-2	TGTGCCAGTAGTATCAGCGGTAACTATGGCTACACCTTC	CASSISGNYGYTF
.	TRBV7-3	TRBD1	TRBJ2-5	TGTGCCAGCGACGAGACCCCAGGGGGAGAGACCCAGTACTTC	CASDETPGGETQYF
.	TRBV2	.	TRBJ1-2	TGTGCCAGCAGTACTACTAGCGGGTGGGCCTATGGCTACACCTTC	CASSTTSGWAYGYTF
.	TRBV5-4	.	TRBJ2-5	TGTGCCAGCAGCTTAATGATCGCACTCCGGACAGCCCAAGAGACCCAGTACTTC	CASSLMIALRTAQETQYF
.	TRBV30	.	TRBJ2-5	TGTGCCTGGAGTCGCTGGACAGAAGAGACCCAGTACTTC	CAWSRWTEETQYF
.	TRBV5-6	.	TRBJ2-3	TGTGCCAGCAGCGTGATCGGGAGCCCGGGCACAGATACGCAGTATTTT	CASSVIGSPGTDTQYF
few	TRBV6-2/TRBV6-3	TRBD1	TRBJ2-6	TGTGCCAGCAGTTACCGCCCCGTGAGACAGGGGGCTTTGGGGGCCAACGTCCTGACTTTC	CASSYRPVRQGALGANVLTF
.	TRBV3-1/TRBV3-2	.	TRBJ1-1	TGTGCCAGCAGCCAAGTCGGGGGATACACTGAAGCTTTCTTT	CASSQVGGYTEAFF
.	TRBV9	.	TRBJ2-1	TGTGCCAGCACAATAGCGATATCCTACAATGAGCAGTTCTTC	CASTIAISYNEQFF
.	TRBV18	TRBD1	TRBJ1-1	TGTGCCAGCTCAGCCGGGACAGGGTACACTGAAGCTTTCTTT	CASSAGTGYTEAFF
.	TRBV7-9	.	TRBJ2-6	TGTGCCAGCAGCTTTGGCGGCCCTGGGGCCAACGTCCTGACTTTC	CASSFGGPGANVLTF
.	TRBV11-2	.	TRBJ1-6	TGTGCCAGCAGCCCAGGACAGATTAATTCACCCCTCCACTTT	CASSPGQINSPLHF
once	TRBV4-1	.	TRBJ2-1	TGCGCCAGCAGCCAAGGTACGGAGAGTCAGTTCTTC	CASSQGTESQFF
.	TRBV28	TRBD2	TRBJ2-2	TGTGCCGCTGCTATTAGGGGGGTGATACTAGCGGAAGGCCTTGCCGGGGAGCTGTTTTTT	CAAAIRGVILAEGLAGELFF
.	TRBV11-3	.	TRBJ1-1	TGTGCCAGCAGTCACGCGACAGGAGGGAACACTGAAGCTTTCTTT	CASSHATGGNTEAFF
.	TRBV30	.	TRBJ1-1	TGTGCCTGGAGTGTTCTGGGAGTGGTCACTGAAGCTTTCTTT	CAWSVLGVVTEAFF
once	TRBV12-2	.	TRBJ1-1	TGTGCAAGTCGCTATATTCACAGGGAAAGAACTGAAGCTTTCTTT	CASRYIHRERTEAFF
.	TRBV24-1	.	TRBJ1-1	TGTGCCACCAGTGATTTGCAATTGGGGCGTACTGAAGCTTTCTTT	CATSDLQLGRTEAFF
many	TRBV6-1	TRBD1	TRBJ2-7	TGTGCCAGCAGTGAAGCTAAGAGGTACAGGGGGCGAAACGAGCAGTACTTC	CASSEAKRYRGRNEQYF
.	TRBV5-4	TRBD2	TRBJ2-5	TGTGCCAGCAGCCACGGACTAGCGGGAGCCGCAGGGGAGACCCAGTACTTC	CASSHGLAGAAGETQYF
few	TRBV2	.	TRBJ2-7	TGTGCCACACGACAGGAGGCCTCGGAGCAGTACTTC	CATRQEASEQYF
once	TRBV7-9	TRBD1	TRBJ2-2	TGTGCCAGCCTCACCGGGACAGGGAACACCGGGGAGCTGTTTTTT	CASLTGTGNTGELFF
.	TRBV25-1	.	TRBJ1-3	TGTGCCAGCAGTGGGGGCAAAGGAAACACCATATATTTT	CASSGGKGNTIYF
once	TRBV7-8	.	TRBJ2-5	TGTGCCAGCAGCTCGCCGACAGGACAAGAGACCCAGTACTTC	CASSSPTGQETQYF